Presented here are 4 T cell receptor beta chains from one specimen sequenced in a study of blood T cell repertoires in COVID-19. TCRdb keeps only in-frame clones here, not all; method: immunoSEQ multiplex PCR. The sample consists of about 240,000 clones, roughly 82% of them appearing once. The material sequenced was peripheral blood. Receptor source: a woman between 65 and 79 years old with acute or convalescent COVID-19.

This chain uses TRBV30 with TRBJ1-3; 7 nucleotides line up with TRBD1. V dropped 1 base and J dropped 4; count of bases not matched to a gene: 7. The CDR3 loop spans 15 amino acids. Germline V gene lookup returns CDR1 GTSNPN and CDR2 SVGIG (reference sequence). In DNA, the CDR3 is TGTGCCTGGAGTGCGGGACAGATCTACGGAAACACCATATATTTT. Its protein product is CAWSAGQIYGNTIYF.

The chain recombines TRBV11-2 with TRBJ2-5; 10 positions match TRBD2. The CDR3 is 16 residues long. Germline-derived CDR1 and CDR2 are SGHAT and FQNNGV. J was trimmed by 2 bases and V by 5 bases; bases with no gene match: 8. CDR3 in amino acids: CASSPPLAGPQETQYF. The CDR3 DNA reads as TGTGCCAGCAGCCCCCCACTAGCGGGGCCTCAAGAGACCCAGTACTTC.

This clone was counted only a few times. The rearrangement links TRBV7-2 to TRBJ1-2; no firm D call. The V and J ends lost 5 bases and 5 bases respectively, with 9 bases between them. The CDR3 totals 12 residues. Germline V lookup: CDR1 SGHTA, CDR2 FQGNSA. The CDR3 DNA is TGTGCCAGCAGCAGACAACTTTATGGCTACACCTTC. Amino acids: CASSRQLYGYTF.

As concerns this clone: An end of the junction does not agree with germline; a read error may underlie this. The chain is built from TRBV6-5 and TRBJ2-7; TRBD2 matches at 8 bases. CDR3 length: 15 amino acids. Germline V gene lookup returns CDR1 MNHEY and CDR2 SVGAGI. The CDR3 nucleotides read TGTGCCAGCATCAGATCTAGCGGGTACTCCCACGAGCAGTACTTC. Residues: CASIRSSGYSHEQYF.